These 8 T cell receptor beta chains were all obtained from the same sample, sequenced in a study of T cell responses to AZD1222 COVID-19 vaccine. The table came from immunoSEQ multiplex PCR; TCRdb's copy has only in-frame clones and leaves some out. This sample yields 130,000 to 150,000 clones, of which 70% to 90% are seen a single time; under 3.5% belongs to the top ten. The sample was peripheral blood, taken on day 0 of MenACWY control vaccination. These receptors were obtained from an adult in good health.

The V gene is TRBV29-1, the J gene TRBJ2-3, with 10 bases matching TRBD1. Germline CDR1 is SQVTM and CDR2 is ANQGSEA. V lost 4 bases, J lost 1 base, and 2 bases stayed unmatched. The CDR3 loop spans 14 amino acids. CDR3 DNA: TGCAGCGTTGCCGGACAGGGGGGCACAGATACGCAGTATTTT. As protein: CSVAGQGGTDTQYF.

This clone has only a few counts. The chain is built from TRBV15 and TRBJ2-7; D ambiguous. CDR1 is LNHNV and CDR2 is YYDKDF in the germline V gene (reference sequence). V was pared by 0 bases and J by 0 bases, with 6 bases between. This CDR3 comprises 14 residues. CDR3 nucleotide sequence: TGTGCCACCAGCAGAGATTCACACTCCTACGAGCAGTACTTC. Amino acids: CATSRDSHSYEQYF.

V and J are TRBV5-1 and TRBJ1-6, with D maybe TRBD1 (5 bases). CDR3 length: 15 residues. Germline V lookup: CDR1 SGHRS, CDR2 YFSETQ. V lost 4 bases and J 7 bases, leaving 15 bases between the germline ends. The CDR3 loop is CASSTRDGGNSPLHF. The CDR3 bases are TGCGCCAGCAGCACCCGGGACGGGGGGAATTCACCCCTCCACTTT.

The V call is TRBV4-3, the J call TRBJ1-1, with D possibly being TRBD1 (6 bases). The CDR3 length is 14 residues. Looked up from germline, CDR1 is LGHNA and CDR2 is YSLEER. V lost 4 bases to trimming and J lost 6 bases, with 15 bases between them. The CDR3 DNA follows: TGCGCCAGCAGCCCTGGACAGTTGGGTCCTGAAGCTTTCTTT. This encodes CASSPGQLGPEAFF.

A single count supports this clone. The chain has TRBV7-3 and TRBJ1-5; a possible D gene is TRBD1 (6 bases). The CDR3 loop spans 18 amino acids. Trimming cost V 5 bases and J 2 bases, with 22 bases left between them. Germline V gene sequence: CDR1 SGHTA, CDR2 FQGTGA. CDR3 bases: TGTGCCAGCAGCCGCCGAATGAGGGGGGGTATGGGCAATCAGCCCCAGCATTTT. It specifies CASSRRMRGGMGNQPQHF.

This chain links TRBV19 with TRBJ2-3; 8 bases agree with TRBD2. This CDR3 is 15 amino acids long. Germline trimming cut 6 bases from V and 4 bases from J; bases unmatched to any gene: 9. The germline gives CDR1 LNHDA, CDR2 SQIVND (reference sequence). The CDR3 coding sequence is TGTGCCAGTAGGGGAGACGGGGGGGCCCCAGATACGCAGTATTTT. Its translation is CASRGDGGAPDTQYF. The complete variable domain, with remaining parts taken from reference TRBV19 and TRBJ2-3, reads DGGITQSPKYLFRKEGQNVTLSCEQNLNHDAMYWYRQDPGQGLRLIYYSQIVNDFQKGDIAEGYSVSREKKESFPLTVTSAQKNPTAFYLCASRGDGGAPDTQYFGPGTRLTVL.

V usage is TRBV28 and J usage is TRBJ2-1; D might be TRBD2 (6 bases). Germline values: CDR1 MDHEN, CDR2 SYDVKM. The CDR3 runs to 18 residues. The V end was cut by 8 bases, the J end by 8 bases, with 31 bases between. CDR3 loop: CASGGWSGPMGSRHEQFF. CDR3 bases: TGTGCCAGCGGGGGGTGGTCGGGACCTATGGGATCGAGGCATGAGCAGTTCTTC.

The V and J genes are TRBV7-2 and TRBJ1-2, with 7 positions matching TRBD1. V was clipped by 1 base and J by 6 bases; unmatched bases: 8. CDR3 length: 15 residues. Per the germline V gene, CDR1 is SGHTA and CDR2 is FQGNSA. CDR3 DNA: TGTGCCAGCAGCTTAGAGGCCAGGGGGAGTAATGGCTACACCTTC. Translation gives CASSLEARGSNGYTF. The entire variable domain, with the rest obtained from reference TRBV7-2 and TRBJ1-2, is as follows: GAGVSQSPSNKVTEKGKDVELRCDPISGHTALYWYRQSLGQGLEFLIYFQGNSAPDKSGLPSDRFSAERTGGSVSTLTIQRTQQEDSAVYLCASSLEARGSNGYTFGSGTRLTVV.